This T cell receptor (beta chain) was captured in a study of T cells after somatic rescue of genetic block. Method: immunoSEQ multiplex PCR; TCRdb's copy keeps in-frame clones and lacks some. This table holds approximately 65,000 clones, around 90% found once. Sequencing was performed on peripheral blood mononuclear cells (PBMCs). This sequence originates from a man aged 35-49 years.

DNA of the CDR3: TGTGCCTGGAGTGTACAGTCTAATGAAAAACTGTTTTTT. Translating gives CAWSVQSNEKLFF. The gene calls are TRBV30 and TRBJ1-4; the D is unclear. V dropped 0 bases and J dropped 3 bases, with 5 bases sitting between them. The length of the CDR3 is 13 residues. The V gene's germline CDR1 is GTSNPN and CDR2 SVGIG (reference sequence).